Shown below are 10 T cell receptor beta chains from a single sample sequenced in a study of T cells in Graves' hyperthyroidism and ophthalmopathy. Amplification of TCR beta CDR3 regions was performed using RNA transcripts as template. HTBI primers were used for first-round RT-PCR of the TCR CDR3. TCRdb called the multiplex PCR reads again in MiXCR, with one record for every CDR3 protein. Found here are about 290,000 distinct CDR3 sequences, roughly 15% of them singletons; the top ten hold 30%. The sequenced sample was blood. These receptors were obtained from a woman between 45 and 65 years old with Graves' hyperthyroidism that later progressed to Graves' ophthalmopathy.

The chain carries TRBV7-6 and TRBJ1-2; no definite D call. There are 12 residues in the CDR3. V was shortened by 1 base and J by 8 bases, with 8 bases between the two germline ends. Germline V gene lookup returns CDR1 SGHVS and CDR2 FNYEAQ. CDR3 sequence: CASSLDGRGYTF. CDR3 sequence (DNA): TGTGCCAGCAGCTTAGACGGCCGAGGCTACACCTTC.

This clonotype was counted many times. The rearrangement links TRBV2 to TRBJ2-5; 7 bases line up with TRBD2. V was clipped by 4 bases and J by 5 bases; unmatched bases: 7. The germline gives CDR1 SNHLY, CDR2 FYNNEI. The CDR3 contains 14 residues. The CDR3 DNA sequence: TGTGCCAGCAGTGCACGACTAGCCTTGGAGACCCAGTACTTC. Residues: CASSARLALETQYF.

This clonotype has more than one count but fewer than ten. The chain combines TRBV20-1 with TRBJ2-2; D could derive from TRBD1 or TRBD2 (5 bases each). Germline assignment: CDR1 DFQATT and CDR2 SNEGSKA (reference sequence). With 6 bases removed from V and 6 bases from J, the gap between germline ends came to 20 bases. This CDR3 comprises 15 residues. The CDR3 DNA reads TGCAGTGCCAGGAGCGAGGGGTCGGGGCCCGGGGAGCTGTTTTTT. Encoded protein: CSARSEGSGPGELFF.

Only a few counts were recorded for this clonotype. An end of the junction differs from the germline gene, which may be a read error. This chain joins TRBV7-7 and TRBJ2-5; 12 bases are a match to TRBD2. The CDR3 length is 14 residues. Germline loops: CDR1 SSHAT, CDR2 FNYEAQ (reference sequence). The CDR3 spells CASTPTSGRGTQYF. The CDR3 DNA sequence: TGTGCTAGCACCCCGACTAGCGGGAGAGGGACCCAGTACTTC.

This clonotype was picked up a small number of times. The chain recombines TRBV10-3 with TRBJ2-1; D not certain. The CDR3 contains 15 residues. V was pared by 0 bases and J by 9 bases, with 15 bases between. Germline CDR1 reads ENHRY; CDR2 reads SYGVKD. CDR3 loop: CAISESIDLSREQFF. CDR3 sequence (DNA): TGTGCCATCAGTGAGTCGATTGATCTTAGCCGTGAGCAGTTCTTC.

This clonotype was detected ten times or more. CDR3 sequence reads: CASSVGGTGGTEAFF. The CDR3, as DNA: TGTGCCAGCAGCGTAGGGGGAACAGGGGGAACTGAAGCTTTCTTT. This chain uses TRBV9 with TRBJ1-1; 8 bases are shared with TRBD1. CDR3 length equals 15 residues. Germline V gene lookup returns CDR1 SGDLS and CDR2 YYNGEE. V shed 0 bases and J 5 bases; nucleotides not matched to a gene: 6.

This rearrangement joins TRBV5-4 to TRBJ1-2; perhaps TRBD1 as D (5 bases). The CDR3 runs 15 residues. V shed 0 bases and J shed 3 bases, with 12 bases lying between them. Germline CDR1 and CDR2: SGHNT and YYREEE (reference sequence). The CDR3 sequence is CASSLARGGYYGYTF. The DNA of the CDR3 is TGTGCCAGCAGCTTGGCTCGGGGGGGATACTATGGCTACACCTTC.

At least ten counts were recorded for this clonotype. This sequence joins TRBV20-1 and TRBJ2-1; TRBD2 matches 8 bases. The V gene's germline CDR1 is DFQATT and CDR2 SNEGSKA (reference sequence). V shed 0 bases, J shed 4 bases, and the junction held 8 bases outside the gene matches. The CDR3 is 16 residues long. The CDR3 protein is CSARDGASGQYNEQFF. In DNA, the CDR3 is TGCAGTGCTAGAGATGGGGCTAGCGGGCAATACAATGAGCAGTTCTTC.

This clonotype was seen ten or more times. This chain uses TRBV28 with TRBJ2-3; D may match TRBD1 or TRBD2 (6 bases each). V lost 5 bases and J 0 bases, leaving 18 bases between the germline ends. CDR1 and CDR2 (germline): MDHEN, SYDVKM. This CDR3 region has 17 residues. CDR3 sequence (DNA): TGTGCCAGCAGTAGCCCGGGGGCAGCCGAGAGCACAGATACGCAGTATTTT. It yields the protein CASSSPGAAESTDTQYF. The full variable domain, completed using reference TRBV28 and TRBJ2-3, is DVKVTQSSRYLVKRTGEKVFLECVQDMDHENMFWYRQDPGLGLRLIYFSYDVKMKEKGDIPEGYSVSREKKERFSLILESASTNQTSMYLCASSSPGAAESTDTQYFGPGTRLTVL.

This clonotype showed up just a few times. The chain has TRBV10-1 and TRBJ1-6, with D hard to call. V was shortened by 4 bases and J by 6 bases, with 10 bases between the two germline ends. Per the germline V gene, CDR1 is WNHNN and CDR2 is SYGVQD (reference sequence). This CDR3 is built from 14 residues. CDR3 bases: TGCGCCAGCAGTGGTCTTAGATCTAATTCACCCCTCCACTTT. Translated: CASSGLRSNSPLHF.